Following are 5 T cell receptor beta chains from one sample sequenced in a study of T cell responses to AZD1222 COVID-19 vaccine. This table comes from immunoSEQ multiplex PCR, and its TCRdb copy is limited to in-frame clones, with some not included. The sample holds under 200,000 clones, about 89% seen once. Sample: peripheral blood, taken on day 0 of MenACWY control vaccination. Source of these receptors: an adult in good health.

CDR3 protein: CASRDSNYGYTF. The CDR3 DNA reads TGTGCCAGCAGGGACAGTAACTATGGCTACACCTTC. The V gene is TRBV25-1, the J gene TRBJ1-2; D is possibly TRBD1 (6 bases). This CDR3 has 12 amino acids. V was shortened by 6 bases and J by 1 base, with 6 bases between the two germline ends. Germline lookup yields CDR1 MGHDK and CDR2 SYGVNS.

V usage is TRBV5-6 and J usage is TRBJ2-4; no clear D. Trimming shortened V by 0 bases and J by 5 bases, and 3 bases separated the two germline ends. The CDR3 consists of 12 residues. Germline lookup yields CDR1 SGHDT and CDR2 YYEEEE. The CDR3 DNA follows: TGTGCCAGCAGCTTGGCCGAAAACATTCAGTACTTC. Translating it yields CASSLAENIQYF.

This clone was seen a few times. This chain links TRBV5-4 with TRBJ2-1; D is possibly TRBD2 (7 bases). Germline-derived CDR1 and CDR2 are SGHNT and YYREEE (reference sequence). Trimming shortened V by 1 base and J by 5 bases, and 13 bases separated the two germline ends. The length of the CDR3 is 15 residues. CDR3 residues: CASSLRGGLNNEQFF. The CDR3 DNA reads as TGTGCCAGCAGCTTGAGGGGGGGCCTCAACAATGAGCAGTTCTTC.

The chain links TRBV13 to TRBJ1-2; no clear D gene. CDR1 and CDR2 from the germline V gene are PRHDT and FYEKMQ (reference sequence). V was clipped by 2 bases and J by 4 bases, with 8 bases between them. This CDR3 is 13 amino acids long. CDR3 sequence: CASSLTGGYGYTF. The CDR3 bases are TGTGCCAGCAGCTTAACCGGTGGCTATGGCTACACCTTC.

CDR3 DNA sequence: TGTGCCACCAGTGATTTGGGAAGATCGGAGACCCAGTACTTC. Protein product: CATSDLGRSETQYF. V gene TRBV24-1 combines with J gene TRBJ2-5; no clear D. The V end lost 0 bases, the J end lost 5 bases, and 9 bases lay between the germline ends. CDR3 length: 14 residues. Germline V lookup: CDR1 KGHDR, CDR2 SFDVKD.